This record covers a single T cell receptor (beta chain). Its specific antigen is unknown. Base qualities were left out, and no much larger clone turns up one base away. The source of the sample is a study of T cell responses to AZD1222 COVID-19 vaccine (TCRdb year 2021). Concerning the study at large: A total of 240 or so trial participants underwent TCR sequencing, of whom about 200 had received two doses of AZD1222 and approximately 25 had received two doses of the MenACWY control vaccine. Trial participants were enrolled by age into subgroups of 18-55, 56-69 and 70-plus years, and roughly 160, 29 and 62 TCR-sequenced participants, respectively, were included in these subgroups. Overall results and qualifications from the work: Reportedly, almost half of the unique spike-specific TCRs recognized epitopes lying outside the regions that are mutated in the B.1.351 and B.1.1.7 variants. Conclusions about previously exposed vaccinees are limited, since just 5 to 7 AZD1222 recipients were seropositive for SARS-CoV-2 at baseline. The whole spike protein was spanned by vaccine-associated CD4 TCRs, and dominant responses were seen in regions 160-218 and 743-854. The 56-69-year group was small, and its depth increase did not reach significance, likely because of low power. Participants were mostly white British and included more females than males, and it was suggested by the authors that clonal diversity may have been underestimated. After two AZD1222 doses, spike-specific TCR breadth and depth were significantly higher than at day 0 and than in MenACWY recipients. No day 14 peak-response samples were available, so repertoires were characterized only after the peak T cell response.

The CDR3 regions of human TCRbeta chains were subjected to immunosequencing. Under the source paper's analysis protocol: TCRs in the repertoires were matched against a reference library of SARS-CoV-2-specific TCRs that had been generated with the MIRA antigen-specificity platform. Breadth was defined as the fraction of unique TCRs that were SARS-CoV-2-associated, and depth was defined as the fraction of total T cells that were SARS-CoV-2-associated. Using the MIRA data, each spike-specific TCR was mapped to the spike region that the TCR reacts to and placed in a CD4 or CD8 class. Log10-transformed breadth and depth values were compared by one-way ANOVA with Sidak's multiple comparisons tests. This immuneACCESS table, as held by TCRdb, lists in-frame sequences with V and J called but not all clones. Of the missing ones, under half trace to an unresolved V gene in checked studies; the others have no known cause. That table gives V, J and clone size, and the DNA gave D and trimming. The sample has about 75,000 clones on record, around 88% of them singletons. 9% to 10% of the sample is taken by the ten largest.

Per the germline V gene, SGHAT is the CDR1 and FQNNGV is the CDR2. Reading from cysteine to phenylalanine, the CDR3 counts 12 amino acids. Just CDR3 DNA is preserved here, 36 bases in frame from base 1. Trimming costs V 5 bases and J 6 bases, and their ends lie 11 bases apart. The sample's time point, from its label and the paper: about 28 days (+/-7) after the second vaccine dose. The treatment or condition label on this specimen signifies: meningococcal conjugate vaccine given as trial control. Vaccinee samples came from UK trials COV001 and COV002, including a single-blind randomized controlled phase 2/3 trial of AZD1222 (ChAdOx1 nCoV-19) in healthy adults. For TCRbeta chain sequencing, PBMC samples were collected from trial participants at day 0 and at day 28 after the second dose.

The rearranged segments are TRBV11-2 and TRBJ2-7, with the D gene uncertain. The source of this sequence is an adult who received the MenACWY meningococcal vaccine as a control. Sequencing was performed on peripheral blood, taken 28 days after the second dose of the MenACWY control vaccine. The CDR3 loop reads CASSPVVREQYF. Here is the DNA: TGTGCCAGCAGCCCAGTTGTTCGCGAGCAGTACTTC.